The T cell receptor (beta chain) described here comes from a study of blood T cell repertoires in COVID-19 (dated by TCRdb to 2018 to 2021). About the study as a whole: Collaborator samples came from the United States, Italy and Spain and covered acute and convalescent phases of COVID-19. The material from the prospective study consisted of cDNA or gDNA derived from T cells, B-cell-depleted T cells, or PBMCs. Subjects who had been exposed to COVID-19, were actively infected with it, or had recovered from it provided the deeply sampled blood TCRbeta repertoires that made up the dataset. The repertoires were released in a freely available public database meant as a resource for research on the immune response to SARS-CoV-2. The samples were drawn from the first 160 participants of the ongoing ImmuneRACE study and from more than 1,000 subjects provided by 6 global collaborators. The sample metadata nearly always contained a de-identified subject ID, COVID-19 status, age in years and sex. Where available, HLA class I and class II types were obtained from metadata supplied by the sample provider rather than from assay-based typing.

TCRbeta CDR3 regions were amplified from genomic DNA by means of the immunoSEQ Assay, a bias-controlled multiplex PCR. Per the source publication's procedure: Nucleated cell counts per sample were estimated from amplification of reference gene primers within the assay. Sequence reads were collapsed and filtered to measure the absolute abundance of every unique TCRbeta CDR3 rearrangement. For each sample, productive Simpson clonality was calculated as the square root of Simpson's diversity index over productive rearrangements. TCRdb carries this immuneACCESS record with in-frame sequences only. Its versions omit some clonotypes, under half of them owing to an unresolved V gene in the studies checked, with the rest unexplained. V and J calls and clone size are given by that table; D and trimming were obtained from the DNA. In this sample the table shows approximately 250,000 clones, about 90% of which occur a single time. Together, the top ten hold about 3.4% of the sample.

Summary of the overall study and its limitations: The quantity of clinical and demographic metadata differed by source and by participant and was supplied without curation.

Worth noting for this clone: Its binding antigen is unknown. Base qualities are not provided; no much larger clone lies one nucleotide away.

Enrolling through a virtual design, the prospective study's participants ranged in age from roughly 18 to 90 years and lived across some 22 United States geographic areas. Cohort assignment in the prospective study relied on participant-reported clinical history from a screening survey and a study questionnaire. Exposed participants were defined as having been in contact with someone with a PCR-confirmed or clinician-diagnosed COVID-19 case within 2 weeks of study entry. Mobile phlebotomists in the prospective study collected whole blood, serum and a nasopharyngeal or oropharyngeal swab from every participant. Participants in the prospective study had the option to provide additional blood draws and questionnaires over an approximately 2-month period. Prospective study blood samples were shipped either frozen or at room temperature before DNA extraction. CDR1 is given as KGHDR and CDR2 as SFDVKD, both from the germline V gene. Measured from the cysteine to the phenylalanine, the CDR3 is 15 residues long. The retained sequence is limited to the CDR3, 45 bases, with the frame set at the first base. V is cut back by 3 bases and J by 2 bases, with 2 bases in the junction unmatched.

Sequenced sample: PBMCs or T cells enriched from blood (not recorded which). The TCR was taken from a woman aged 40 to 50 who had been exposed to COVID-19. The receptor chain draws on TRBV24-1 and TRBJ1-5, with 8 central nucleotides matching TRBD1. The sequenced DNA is TGTGCCACCAGTGATCAGGGACAGGGCAATCAGCCCCAGCATTTT. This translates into CATSDQGQGNQPQHF.